The TCR beta chain under discussion was sequenced for a study of Tregs in tolerant kidney transplant recipients. Clones were sequenced by immunoSEQ multiplex PCR, and TCRdb holds only the in-frame ones, with some missing. The profile shows tens of thousands of clones, approximately 88% of them singletons. Trimming cost V 7 bases and J 6 bases; bases outside gene matches: 17. Germline values: CDR1 MNHEY, CDR2 SMNVEV (reference sequence). The CDR3 sequence is 17 residues long. The sample here was CD4+ T cells from blood, taken before the transplant. The source of this sequence is a human donor who received a combined kidney and bone marrow transplant. This chain joins TRBV27 and TRBJ2-1; 8 bases are shared with TRBD2. The CDR3 loop is CASTPRGSGIGRNEQFF. DNA of the CDR3: TGTGCCAGCACCCCCCGAGGTAGCGGGATAGGTCGCAATGAGCAGTTCTTC.